Listed here is a single TCR beta chain. In the study's own analysis: Nucleated cell number was recorded as an estimate derived from reference gene primer amplification. Profiling relied on immunoSEQ multiplex PCR, and the TCRdb table lists in-frame clones only, not all of them. V and J calls and clone size are copied from that table; D and trimming were computed from the DNA. Here the sample spans about 88,000 clones, 85% being singletons. These data are taken from a study of blood T cell repertoires in COVID-19. Overall study: Samples came from the United States, Italy and Spain, spanning acute and convalescent COVID-19. T cells, B-cell-depleted T cells, or PBMCs provided the cDNA or gDNA that served as material.

Sequencing was carried out using peripheral blood. This clonotype originated in a woman aged 65 to 85 with acute or convalescent COVID-19.

CDR3 amino acids: CASSYRGRLDGYTF. For the CDR3, the DNA is TGTGCCAGCAGTTACAGGGGGCGATTGGATGGCTACACCTTC. V and J are TRBV6-5 and TRBJ1-2, with 7 bases fitting TRBD1. The CDR3 is 14 amino acids. The trim removed 2 bases at V and 6 bases at J, leaving 6 bases unmatched. Germline CDR1 reads MNHEY; CDR2 reads SVGAGI.